The source of this T cell receptor (beta chain) is a study of blood T cell repertoires in COVID-19 (dated by TCRdb to 2020 to 2022). Broadly, across the study: Samples from collaborators originated in the United States, Italy and Spain and spanned both the acute and convalescent phases of COVID-19. The repertoires were released in a freely available public database intended as a resource for research on the immune response to SARS-CoV-2. The prospective study material was composed of cDNA or gDNA derived from T cells, B-cell-depleted T cells, or PBMCs. The samples were drawn from two sources: the first 160 participants of the ongoing ImmuneRACE study, and 950 to 1,500 subjects contributed by 6 global collaborators. Sample metadata almost always included a de-identified subject ID, COVID-19 status, age in years and sex. Where HLA class I and class II types were available, the types were taken from metadata supplied by the sample provider, not from assay-based typing. Subjects who had been exposed to COVID-19, were actively infected with it, or had recovered from it provided the deeply sampled blood TCRbeta repertoires that made up the dataset.

Collaborating institutions collected whole blood in K2EDTA tubes following their own protocols. Collaborator samples were shipped for TCRbeta analysis as frozen whole blood, isolated PBMCs, or DNA extracted from either sample type. The immunoSEQ Assay, a bias-controlled multiplex PCR, was used to amplify TCRbeta CDR3 regions from genomic DNA. As for the original processing: Nucleated cell counts per sample were estimated from amplification of reference gene primers within the assay. To quantify the absolute abundance of each unique TCRbeta CDR3 rearrangement, sequence reads were collapsed and filtered. For each sample, productive Simpson clonality was calculated by taking the square root of Simpson's diversity index across productive rearrangements. The table was pulled from immuneACCESS by TCRdb, which kept in-frame rearrangements only. Such tables lose some clones; where checked, under half of the loss comes from unresolved V genes, and the rest has no known cause. V and J calls and clone size come straight from that table; D and trimming were deduced from the DNA. This sample has about 44,000 clones in its table, and roughly nine tenths of those were observed once. The ten biggest clones cover around 15% of the sample.

Including cysteine and phenylalanine, the CDR3 has 14 amino acids. The DNA shown is the 42-base CDR3, in frame from base 1. Looking up the germline V gene yields CDR1 MRHNA and CDR2 SNTAGT. V loses 6 bases of germline sequence and J loses 0 bases, and the interval between the two ends is 11 bases. The paper as a whole reports these results and caveats: Clinical and demographic metadata were provided uncurated, with the amount varying by source and participant.

Comment on this clone: Its binding antigen is unknown. The record has no base qualities; no much larger clone is one base away.

The sample was peripheral blood. The receptor was derived from a man aged 70-80 years with active COVID-19. Recombination joined TRBV6-4 with TRBJ1-1; the D gene lacks a confident call. This receptor carries the CDR3 CASRKEAMNTEAFF. The bases read TGTGCCAGCAGAAAGGAGGCGATGAACACTGAAGCTTTCTTT.